The 26 T cell receptor beta chains below come from one sample, sequenced in a study of T cells in Graves' hyperthyroidism and ophthalmopathy. TCR beta CDR3 regions were amplified from RNA. A first-round RT-PCR of the TCR CDR3 used the HTBI primer set. Using its own MiXCR run on the multiplex PCR reads, TCRdb lists one record per CDR3 protein. The repertoire holds 360,000 or so distinct CDR3 sequences, with approximately 16% as singletons. The specimen was blood. These TCRs come from a woman in her sixties or seventies with Graves' ophthalmopathy.

In this sample, this clonotype turned up a few times. The J gene is TRBJ2-1, the V gene TRBV3-1; TRBD2 might be the D (5 bases). The CDR3 consists of 12 residues. CDR1 is LGHDT and CDR2 is YNNKEL in the germline V gene (reference sequence). V gave up 4 bases and J gave up 7 bases, with 8 bases separating them. As DNA, the CDR3 is TGTGCCAGCAGCCGTCGACTAAATGAGCAGTTCTTC. Amino acids: CASSRRLNEQFF.

This clonotype was seen ten or more times. The J gene is TRBJ2-1, the V gene TRBV28; possibly TRBD2 for D (6 bases). Per germline, CDR1 MDHEN and CDR2 SYDVKM. CDR3 length equals 13 residues. V was shortened by 8 bases and J by 8 bases, with 16 bases between the two germline ends. The CDR3 sequence is CASGGTPRDEQFF. The CDR3 DNA sequence: TGTGCCAGCGGTGGGACTCCCAGGGATGAGCAGTTCTTC. The whole variable domain, remainder taken from reference TRBV28 and TRBJ2-1, is DVKVTQSSRYLVKRTGEKVFLECVQDMDHENMFWYRQDPGLGLRLIYFSYDVKMKEKGDIPEGYSVSREKKERFSLILESASTNQTSMYLCASGGTPRDEQFFGPGTRLTVL.

There are many counts of this clonotype. The chain joins TRBV7-3 to TRBJ2-1; 7 nucleotides agree with TRBD2. This CDR3 is 13 amino acids long. The V and J ends lost 2 bases and 9 bases, in that order; junction bases with no gene match: 4. In germline, CDR1 is SGHTA, CDR2 FQGTGA. The DNA for the CDR3 is TGTGCCAGCAGCTTATTTGCGGGAGTTGAGCAGTTCTTC. Its translation is CASSLFAGVEQFF.

This clonotype was detected ten times or more. This rearrangement joins TRBV28 to TRBJ2-1; TRBD1 aligns across 8 bases. The CDR3 is made up of 16 amino acids. Trimming at V came to 6 bases and at J to 7 bases, leaving 14 bases not matched to a gene. CDR1 and CDR2 (germline): MDHEN, SYDVKM. CDR3 residues: CASSTPGQGGGNEQFF. The CDR3 DNA follows: TGTGCCAGCAGCACCCCAGGACAGGGAGGCGGGAATGAGCAGTTCTTC.

This clonotype has more than one count but fewer than ten. The chain recombines TRBV12-3 or TRBV12-4 with TRBJ2-5, with TRBD1 identical over 8 bases. Trimming cost V 4 bases and J 4 bases; bases outside gene matches: 11. The CDR3 has 16 residues. The CDR3 DNA sequence: TGTGCCAGCAGTTCCGCCACTGGACAGGGTGGAGAGACCCAGTACTTC. Translated: CASSSATGQGGETQYF.

Many counts were recorded for this clonotype. The chain combines TRBV18 with TRBJ2-1; D not certain. CDR1 and CDR2 (germline): KGHSH, LQKENI. CDR3 length: 14 residues. Trimming took off 3 bases at V and 0 bases at J, with 6 bases between the two ends. CDR3 sequence: CASSPLVSYNEQFF. CDR3 sequence (DNA): TGTGCCAGCTCACCGCTAGTCTCCTACAATGAGCAGTTCTTC.

This clonotype was observed many times. The V and J genes are TRBV18 and TRBJ1-1; 9 bases map to TRBD1. V was clipped by 3 bases and J by 1 base; unmatched bases: 3. The CDR3 runs 15 residues. Germline CDR1 KGHSH, CDR2 LQKENI. For the CDR3, the DNA is TGTGCCAGCTCACCCTCGGGACAGGGGAACACTGAAGCTTTCTTT. As protein: CASSPSGQGNTEAFF.

The chain links TRBV30 to TRBJ1-6; no reliable D call. The germline V gene has CDR1 GTSNPN and CDR2 SVGIG (reference sequence). This CDR3 region has 11 residues. Trimming removed 5 bases at V and 9 bases at J, with 8 bases between. CDR3 coding DNA: TGTGCCTGGGGCAGTTCTTCACCCCTCCACTTT. This codes for CAWGSSSPLHF. The variable domain in full, with the rest retrieved from reference TRBV30 and TRBJ1-6, is SQTIHQWPATLVQPVGSPLSLECTVEGTSNPNLYWYRQAAGRGLQLLFYSVGIGQISSEVPQNLSASRPQDRQFILSSKKLLLSDSGFYLCAWGSSSPLHFGNGTRLTVT.

This clonotype occurred many times. This rearrangement joins TRBV12-3 or TRBV12-4 to TRBJ1-1, with TRBD1 matching 10 bases. This CDR3 contains 14 residues. V was pared by 5 bases and J by 11 bases, with 11 bases of the junction left unmatched. The CDR3 DNA reads TGTGCCAGCAGTACCGGGACAGGGGAACGTGGGGCTTTCTTT. This translates into CASSTGTGERGAFF.

In this sample, this clonotype turned up many times. V usage is TRBV28 and J usage is TRBJ2-1; 9 bases line up with TRBD2. This CDR3 comprises 16 residues. The germline CDR1 and CDR2 sequences are MDHEN and SYDVKM. J gave up 7 bases and V 5 bases, and 12 bases lay outside the gene matches. The CDR3 nucleotides are TGTGCCAGCAGTCCCCGGGGGAGCGGGAGGAGGAATGAGCAGTTCTTC. Translation: CASSPRGSGRRNEQFF. The entire variable domain, with the rest obtained from reference TRBV28 and TRBJ2-1, is as follows: DVKVTQSSRYLVKRTGEKVFLECVQDMDHENMFWYRQDPGLGLRLIYFSYDVKMKEKGDIPEGYSVSREKKERFSLILESASTNQTSMYLCASSPRGSGRRNEQFFGPGTRLTVL.

This clonotype has at least ten counts. This chain uses TRBV28 with TRBJ2-5, with D uncertain. The CDR3 runs 14 residues. Germline loops: CDR1 MDHEN, CDR2 SYDVKM. The V gene lost 5 bases and the J gene lost 4 bases, with 14 bases spanning the gap. The CDR3 protein is CASSQFRPRETQYF. The CDR3 DNA is TGTGCCAGCAGTCAATTCCGCCCGAGAGAGACCCAGTACTTC.

The sample holds a few counts of this clonotype. One base away lies a much larger clone, so this may be a sequencing read error. The genes are TRBV3-1 and TRBJ2-7; 7 nucleotides line up with TRBD1. The germline gives CDR1 LGHDT, CDR2 YNNKEL (reference sequence). V trimming: 1 base; J trimming: 5 bases; junction bases outside the gene matches: 14. The CDR3 length is 17 residues. CDR3 in amino acids: CASSQVFGTETTNEQYF. CDR3 nucleotides: TGTGCCAGCAGCCAAGTTTTCGGGACAGAAACGACTAACGAGCAGTACTTC.

V usage is TRBV19 and J usage is TRBJ2-3; D possibly corresponds to TRBD1 (5 bases). Germline-derived CDR1 and CDR2 are LNHDA and SQIVND (reference sequence). The V end lost 11 bases, the J end lost 1 base, and 13 bases lay between the germline ends. This CDR3 comprises 13 residues. The CDR3 DNA reads as TGTGCCTCCTCCTCGACAGGCACAGATACGCAGTATTTT. Its protein product is CASSSTGTDTQYF.

This clonotype was recorded a few times. This sequence joins TRBV19 and TRBJ2-1; 10 bases line up with TRBD2. The CDR3 consists of 17 residues. CDR1 and CDR2 (germline): LNHDA, SQIVND (reference sequence). Germline trimming cut 3 bases from V and 1 base from J; bases unmatched to any gene: 6. CDR3 in amino acids: CASSIRLAGDSYNEQFF. The CDR3 DNA reads TGTGCCAGTAGTATTCGACTAGCGGGCGATTCCTACAATGAGCAGTTCTTC.

Ten or more counts support this clonotype. This chain uses TRBV20-1 with TRBJ2-7; possibly TRBD2 for D (5 bases). The germline V and J ends were trimmed by 5 bases and 3 bases, with 17 bases remaining between them. This CDR3 is built from 14 residues. Per germline, CDR1 DFQATT and CDR2 SNEGSKA (reference sequence). In nucleotides, the CDR3 is TGCAGTGCTGCCGACTACCTCATGGGCTACGAGCAGTACTTC. Protein product: CSAADYLMGYEQYF.

This clonotype was seen a handful of times. This sequence joins TRBV6-1 and TRBJ2-1; perhaps D is TRBD1 or TRBD2 (5 bases each). The V end was cut by 6 bases, the J end by 4 bases, with 13 bases between. CDR1 and CDR2 from the germline V gene are MNHNS and SASEGT. The CDR3 totals 14 residues. Here the CDR3 reads CASRGDRLYNEQFF. The CDR3 DNA follows: TGTGCCAGCAGGGGGGATCGCCTTTACAATGAGCAGTTCTTC.

The V gene is TRBV5-1, the J gene TRBJ2-1; 9 positions agree with TRBD1. The germline V gene encodes CDR1 SGHRS and CDR2 YFSETQ. The CDR3 length is 14 residues. V was pared by 6 bases and J by 9 bases, with 10 bases of the junction left unmatched. The chain's CDR3 is CASIRTQGAGEQFF. The CDR3 DNA is TGCGCCAGCATTAGGACACAGGGGGCCGGTGAGCAGTTCTTC.

This clonotype was recorded a few times. V gene TRBV11-3 combines with J gene TRBJ1-3, with D maybe TRBD1 (5 bases). Looked up from germline, CDR1 is SGHNT and CDR2 is YENEEA. V was cut by 0 bases and J by 0 bases, with 9 bases left in between. This CDR3 has 16 residues. The CDR3 here is CASSLDYRSSGNTIYF. The CDR3, as DNA: TGTGCCAGCAGCTTAGATTACAGGAGCTCTGGAAACACCATATATTTT.

This clonotype appeared a few times. The chain carries TRBV20-1 and TRBJ2-7, with D uncertain. The V end lost 0 bases, the J end lost 3 bases, and 15 bases lay between the germline ends. CDR1 is DFQATT and CDR2 is SNEGSKA in the germline V gene (reference sequence). The CDR3 has 15 residues. The CDR3 nucleotides are TGCAGTGCTAGAGATAACCGGGTCCAGGTCTACGAGCAGTACTTC. Residues: CSARDNRVQVYEQYF.

This clonotype turned up a few times. The chain is built from TRBV30 and TRBJ1-5, with D tentatively TRBD1 (5 bases). Germline V gene sequence: CDR1 GTSNPN, CDR2 SVGIG (reference sequence). This CDR3 spans 13 amino acids. V was clipped by 3 bases and J by 7 bases, with 13 bases between them. The CDR3 coding sequence is TGTGCCTGGAGGGAGGGCAGGGAGCAGCCCCAGCATTTT. It specifies CAWREGREQPQHF.

Concerning this clonotype itself: A much bigger clone sits one base away, suggesting this may be a read error. The V gene is TRBV5-5, the J gene TRBJ2-5, with 8 bases that match TRBD2. The CDR3 is made up of 15 amino acids. Germline CDR1 SGHKS, CDR2 YYEKEE (reference sequence). This chain's CDR3 is CANSLQGLVTETQYF. The CDR3 DNA reads as TGTGCCAACAGCTTGCAGGGACTAGTTACCGAGACCCAGTACTTC.

This clonotype came up many times. The chain has TRBV7-9 and TRBJ2-5, with a possible D match to TRBD2 (6 bases). Trimming pared 1 base from V and 5 bases from J, leaving 11 bases between. Germline-derived CDR1 and CDR2 are SEHNR and FQNEAQ (reference sequence). There are 14 residues in the CDR3. CDR3 in DNA: TGTGCCAGCAGCTTAGACGGGGGTTGGGAGACCCAGTACTTC. Translation: CASSLDGGWETQYF.

The chain employs TRBV25-1 and TRBJ2-1; 13 bases agree with TRBD2. This CDR3 has 18 residues. CDR1 is MGHDK, CDR2 SYGVNS, per germline. With V trimmed by 3 bases and J by 1 base, 6 bases remained unmatched. The CDR3 loop is CASSESSGLAGSYNEQFF. Here the CDR3 DNA reads TGTGCCAGCAGTGAGAGTTCGGGACTAGCGGGATCCTACAATGAGCAGTTCTTC.

The table lists this clonotype with many counts. The genes are TRBV4-1 and TRBJ2-1, with 8 bases aligning to TRBD2. Germline V CDR1 and CDR2: MGHRA, YSYEKL. Trimming at V came to 4 bases and at J to 0 bases, leaving 5 bases not matched to a gene. This CDR3 contains 16 residues. The CDR3 sequence: CASSRVSGSSYNEQFF. The CDR3 DNA sequence: TGCGCCAGCAGCCGAGTAAGCGGGAGCTCCTACAATGAGCAGTTCTTC.

This clonotype has at least ten counts. The V call is TRBV3-1, the J call TRBJ1-6; D is possibly TRBD1 (5 bases). V dropped 0 bases and J dropped 2 bases, with 8 bases sitting between them. The CDR3 is 16 residues long. Germline loops: CDR1 LGHDT, CDR2 YNNKEL (reference sequence). Here the CDR3 reads CASSQEGVAYNSPLHF. The CDR3 nucleotides read TGTGCCAGCAGCCAAGAAGGGGTTGCCTATAATTCACCCCTCCACTTT.

There are many counts of this clonotype. The chain employs TRBV6-1 and TRBJ2-7, with D perhaps TRBD2 (6 bases). CDR3 size: 14 residues. Germline V gene data show CDR1 as MNHNS and CDR2 as SASEGT. V lost 0 bases to trimming and J lost 1 base, with 7 bases between them. Here the CDR3 reads CASSEAGRSYEQYF. In DNA, the CDR3 is TGTGCCAGCAGTGAAGCAGGGAGGTCCTACGAGCAGTACTTC.